Judged by abundance, the clone carrying this T cell receptor beta chain is medium-sized. These data originate in a study of control samples from healthy donors and cancer patients. The CDR3 is 12 amino acids. V was clipped by 3 bases and J by 1 base, with 3 bases between them. CDR1 and CDR2 from the germline V gene are SGHNT and YENEEA. Libraries were prepared by immunoSEQ multiplex PCR; TCRdb keeps only in-frame clonotypes and omits some of them. The top ten clones hold 5.8% of a sample with 60,000 to 85,000 clones, over 80% of them seen once. This chain joins TRBV11-3 and TRBJ1-1; D is undetermined. Sequenced input: blood. The clonotype originates from a woman aged 55-70 years in good health. The CDR3 reads CASSFGNTEAFF. DNA of the CDR3: TGTGCCAGCAGCTTTGGGAACACTGAAGCTTTCTTT.